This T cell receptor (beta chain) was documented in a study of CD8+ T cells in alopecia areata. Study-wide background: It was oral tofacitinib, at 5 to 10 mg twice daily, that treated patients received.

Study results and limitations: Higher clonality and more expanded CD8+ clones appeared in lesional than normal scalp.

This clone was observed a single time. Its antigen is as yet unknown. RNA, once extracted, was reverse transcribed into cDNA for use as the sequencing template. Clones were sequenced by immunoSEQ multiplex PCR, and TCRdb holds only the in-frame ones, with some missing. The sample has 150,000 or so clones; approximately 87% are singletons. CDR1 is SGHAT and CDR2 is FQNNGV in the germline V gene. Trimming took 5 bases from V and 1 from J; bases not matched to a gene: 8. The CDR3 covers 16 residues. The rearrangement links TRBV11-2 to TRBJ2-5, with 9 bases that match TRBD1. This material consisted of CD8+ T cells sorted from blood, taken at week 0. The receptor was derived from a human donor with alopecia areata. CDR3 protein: CASSPPGTGIQETQYF. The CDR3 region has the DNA TGTGCCAGCAGCCCCCCGGGGACAGGGATCCAAGAGACCCAGTACTTC.